These 17 T cell receptor beta chains were all obtained from the same sample, sequenced in a study of human T cells and chemical hapten exposure. Time point meaning: patch test 2, 6 weeks after DPC sensitization. The treatment was: therapeutic diphenylcyclopropenone sensitization with weekly scalp DPC. TCRdb independently ran MiXCR on the RACE reads; one entry per CDR3 protein. The table has about 84,000 distinct CDR3 sequences, roughly a tenth seen once. Sequencing was performed on whole blood, taken in connection with sensitization to the hapten diphenylcyclopropenone (DPC). These receptor sequences come from a woman in her forties or fifties with alopecia areata. Some clones in this sample may be carry-over from other donors' samples.

This chain uses TRBV29-1 with TRBJ2-1; D gene ambiguous. V was trimmed by 2 bases and J by 1 base, leaving 12 bases between them. The CDR3 length is 15 residues. CDR1 SQVTM and CDR2 ANQGSEA come from the germline V gene. The CDR3 sequence: CSVEPREASYNEQFF. The CDR3 region has the DNA TGCAGCGTTGAACCTAGGGAAGCATCCTACAATGAGCAGTTCTTC.

V usage is TRBV29-1 and J usage is TRBJ1-5, with D tentatively TRBD1 (5 bases). The germline CDR1 and CDR2 sequences are SQVTM and ANQGSEA. The CDR3 is 15 amino acids. V was shortened by 4 bases and J by 2 bases, with 15 bases between the two germline ends. CDR3 amino acids: CSVGMGGRGNQPQHF. The CDR3 DNA sequence: TGCAGCGTTGGAATGGGGGGAAGGGGCAATCAGCCCCAGCATTTT.

The genes are TRBV9 and TRBJ1-2; no reliable D call. Germline assignment: CDR1 SGDLS and CDR2 YYNGEE. V was pared by 0 bases and J by 6 bases, with 12 bases between. The CDR3 has 14 residues. CDR3 DNA sequence: TGTGCCAGCAGCGTAGGTTCCAGGAGCGATGGCTACACCTTC. This translates into CASSVGSRSDGYTF.

This chain joins TRBV11-2 and TRBJ2-2; D not resolved. V was shortened by 2 bases and J by 0 bases, with 7 bases between the two germline ends. This CDR3 is built from 15 residues. CDR1 SGHAT and CDR2 FQNNGV come from the germline V gene. Here the CDR3 DNA reads TGTGCCAGCAGCTTATCTGCGACGAACACCGGGGAGCTGTTTTTT. It yields the protein CASSLSATNTGELFF.

The CDR3 sequence: CASSLGSWGARGTEAFF. The CDR3 nucleotides are TGTGCCAGCAGCTTGGGTTCTTGGGGGGCCAGGGGCACTGAAGCTTTCTTT. The genes are TRBV5-6 and TRBJ1-1, with D tentatively TRBD1 (6 bases). The CDR3 is made up of 17 amino acids. Trimming removed 0 bases at V and 4 bases at J, with 19 bases between. Germline loops: CDR1 SGHDT, CDR2 YYEEEE.

This clonotype showed up many times. J is TRBJ2-2 and V is TRBV2, with TRBD2 matching 11 bases. Per the germline V gene, CDR1 is SNHLY and CDR2 is FYNNEI. CDR3 length: 16 residues. V gave up 6 bases and J gave up 5 bases; unmatched junction bases: 8. This chain's CDR3 is CASRDTSGRRTGELFF. The CDR3 DNA reads as TGTGCCAGCAGAGATACTAGCGGGAGAAGGACCGGGGAGCTGTTTTTT.

This clonotype turned up a few times. The rearrangement joins TRBV7-2 to TRBJ2-7, with D possibly called TRBD1 or TRBD2 (5 bases each). Germline-derived CDR1 and CDR2 are SGHTA and FQGNSA. The CDR3 runs to 15 residues. Deletions cut 5 bases from V and 5 bases from J, with 19 bases between. CDR3 region: CASSPVNMGVHEQYF. The CDR3 DNA sequence: TGTGCCAGCAGCCCAGTGAATATGGGGGTACACGAGCAGTACTTC.

The V and J genes are TRBV29-1 and TRBJ1-1; TRBD1 is a possible D gene (6 bases). Germline lookup yields CDR1 SQVTM and CDR2 ANQGSEA. This CDR3 has 13 residues. Trimming removed 2 bases at V and 1 base at J, with 8 bases between. The CDR3 region is CSVERGGNTEAFF. For the CDR3, the DNA is TGCAGCGTTGAAAGGGGGGGGAACACTGAAGCTTTCTTT. The complete variable domain, with remaining parts taken from reference TRBV29-1 and TRBJ1-1, reads SAVISQKPSRDICQRGTSLTIQCQVDSQVTMMFWYRQQPGQSLTLIATANQGSEATYESGFVIDKFPISRPNLTFSTLTVSNMSPEDSSIYLCSVERGGNTEAFFGQGTRLTVV.

This clonotype came up many times. V is TRBV29-1 and J is TRBJ2-3, with D tentatively TRBD2 (6 bases). The CDR3 loop spans 15 amino acids. The V gene lost 6 bases and the J gene lost 1 base, with 17 bases spanning the gap. Germline CDR1 SQVTM, CDR2 ANQGSEA. The CDR3 loop reads CSVRRDSAGTDTQYF. DNA for the CDR3: TGCAGCGTGAGGAGGGATAGCGCGGGCACAGATACGCAGTATTTT.

This clonotype showed up many times. The rearrangement uses TRBV15 and TRBJ2-3, with D unresolved. The germline V and J ends were trimmed by 1 base and 0 bases, with 5 bases remaining between them. The CDR3 runs 14 residues. CDR1 LNHNV and CDR2 YYDKDF come from the germline V gene (reference sequence). For the CDR3, the DNA is TGTGCCACCAGCAGAGGTGAGAGCACAGATACGCAGTATTTT. Protein sequence: CATSRGESTDTQYF.

This clonotype has a count of ten or more. V gene TRBV7-9 combines with J gene TRBJ2-7; D is possibly TRBD1 (6 bases). The CDR3 is 14 amino acids. V gave up 5 bases and J gave up 5 bases, with 16 bases separating them. CDR1 is SEHNR, CDR2 FQNEAQ, per germline (reference sequence). The chain's CDR3 is CASSPYRVFDEQYF. The CDR3 DNA reads TGTGCCAGCAGCCCCTACAGGGTTTTCGACGAGCAGTACTTC.

Many counts were recorded for this clonotype. V gene TRBV18 combines with J gene TRBJ2-5, with 11 bases matching TRBD1. Germline V CDR1 and CDR2: KGHSH, LQKENI. There are 17 residues in the CDR3. The ends lost 5 bases at V and 3 bases at J; junction bases unmatched: 11. The CDR3, as DNA: TGTGCCAGCTCATCTAACCTGGGACAGGGGGTAAAAGAGACCCAGTACTTC. Protein: CASSSNLGQGVKETQYF.

This clonotype was seen a few times. The CDR3 DNA reads TGTGCCATCAGTGAACGAACGCAAGAGACCCAGTACTTC. The encoded protein is CAISERTQETQYF. The chain links TRBV10-3 to TRBJ2-5; D is uncertain. The CDR3 has 13 amino acids. Germline V gives CDR1 ENHRY, CDR2 SYGVKD. Trimming cost V 3 bases and J 2 bases, with 7 bases left between them.

This clonotype was observed at least ten times. The chain uses TRBV20-1 and TRBJ2-7; D perhaps matches TRBD2 (6 bases). CDR1 DFQATT and CDR2 SNEGSKA come from the germline V gene (reference sequence). V lost 6 bases and J lost 2, with 8 bases in between. CDR3 size: 11 residues. The DNA of the CDR3 is TGCAGTGCCAGGGAGGCCTACGAGCAGTACTTC. The encoded protein is CSAREAYEQYF.

This clonotype has ten or more counts. This chain connects TRBV7-8 to TRBJ2-4, with 7 bases lining up with TRBD2. This CDR3 is 18 amino acids long. Germline loops: CDR1 SGHVS, CDR2 FQNEAQ. Trimming removed 1 base from V and 0 bases from J; junction bases left unmatched: 9. CDR3: CASSLVSPSGLAKNIQYF. The CDR3 DNA follows: TGTGCCAGCAGCTTAGTCTCTCCTAGCGGTCTAGCCAAAAACATTCAGTACTTC. The entire variable domain, with the rest obtained from reference TRBV7-8 and TRBJ2-4, is as follows: GAGVSQSPRYKVAKRGQDVALRCDPISGHVSLFWYQQALGQGPEFLTYFQNEAQLDKSGLPSDRFFAERPEGSVSTLKIQRTQQEDSAVYLCASSLVSPSGLAKNIQYFGAGTRLSVL.

This clonotype was observed many times. The chain employs TRBV12-3 or TRBV12-4 and TRBJ2-1; D unclear. The CDR3 is 12 amino acids. Deletions cut 6 bases from V and 5 bases from J, with 8 bases between. CDR3 amino acids: CASRATDNEQFF. CDR3 sequence (DNA): TGTGCCAGCAGGGCGACGGACAATGAGCAGTTCTTC.

In its sample, this clonotype was seen a few times. This chain connects TRBV5-1 to TRBJ2-7; D is unclear. Germline V gene lookup returns CDR1 SGHRS and CDR2 YFSETQ. The CDR3 is 16 amino acids. Deletions cut 3 bases from V and 0 bases from J, with 16 bases between. As DNA, the CDR3 is TGCGCCAGCAGCTCAAGTCCAGCGTCGAGCTCCTACGAGCAGTACTTC. The encoded protein is CASSSSPASSSYEQYF.